Below are 30 T cell receptor beta chains sequenced from a single sample in a study of blood T cell repertoires in COVID-19. The repertoire was sequenced with immunoSEQ multiplex PCR; TCRdb's copy has only in-frame clones and lacks some. The sample records about 49,000 clones, over 85% being singletons. The source material was peripheral blood. Receptor source: a man aged 55 to 70 with COVID-19, enrolled during active disease.

J is TRBJ2-3 and V is TRBV4-1; a weak D match, TRBD1 (5 bases). This CDR3 comprises 15 residues. CDR1 MGHRA and CDR2 YSYEKL come from the germline V gene. With 0 bases removed from V and 5 bases from J, the gap between germline ends came to 12 bases. The CDR3 region is CASSQDPAGLDTQYF. CDR3 bases: TGCGCCAGCAGCCAAGACCCGGCAGGGCTAGATACGCAGTATTTT.

The genes are TRBV24-1 and TRBJ2-1; 10 nucleotides agree with TRBD2. Germline V gene lookup returns CDR1 KGHDR and CDR2 SFDVKD. The J segment lost 8 bases and the V segment lost 3 bases, leaving 9 bases of the junction unmatched. CDR3 length: 16 amino acids. In nucleotides, the CDR3 is TGTGCCACCAGTGATCTTGCTAGCGGGAGTTGGGATGAGCAGTTCTTC. Its protein is CATSDLASGSWDEQFF.

This chain links TRBV5-1 with TRBJ1-6, with D tentatively TRBD1 (5 bases). Trimming cost V 0 bases and J 2 bases, with 6 bases left between them. The CDR3 extends over 15 amino acids. In germline, CDR1 is SGHRS, CDR2 YFSETQ. CDR3 sequence (DNA): TGCGCCAGCAGCTTGGTCAGGGCCTATAATTCACCCCTCCACTTT. Its translation is CASSLVRAYNSPLHF.

The chain has TRBV6-1 and TRBJ2-7; 9 positions match TRBD1. With 4 bases clipped from V and 2 bases from J, the junction kept 12 bases outside the gene matches. This CDR3 spans 17 amino acids. The germline gives CDR1 MNHNS, CDR2 SASEGT. The CDR3 loop reads CASSAFSRQGVAYEQYF. The CDR3 bases are TGTGCCAGCAGTGCGTTTTCCCGACAGGGGGTGGCCTACGAGCAGTACTTC.

CDR3 region: CAWSGGWTGSNQPQHF. The CDR3 DNA reads TGTGCCTGGAGCGGGGGATGGACAGGGAGCAATCAGCCCCAGCATTTT. V is TRBV30 and J is TRBJ1-5; 8 bases fit TRBD1. The germline gives CDR1 GTSNPN, CDR2 SVGIG (reference sequence). J was trimmed by 1 base and V by 3 bases; bases with no gene match: 8. The CDR3 has 16 amino acids.

This chain connects TRBV10-3 to TRBJ2-7; possibly TRBD2 for D (7 bases). Germline CDR1 ENHRY, CDR2 SYGVKD. V was cut by 4 bases and J by 4 bases, with 11 bases left in between. The CDR3 length is 13 residues. CDR3 in DNA: TGTGCCATCAGTGGTAGGGGGGGGTACGAGCAGTACTTC. This sequence encodes CAISGRGGYEQYF.

The genes are TRBV5-4 and TRBJ2-1, with 11 bases lining up with TRBD2. The V segment lost 4 bases and the J segment 3 bases; nucleotides outside the gene matches: 6. Per germline, CDR1 SGHNT and CDR2 YYREEE (reference sequence). This CDR3 has 16 residues. The CDR3 loop is CASSGPTSGVYNEQFF. The CDR3 region has the DNA TGTGCCAGCAGCGGCCCGACTAGCGGGGTCTACAATGAGCAGTTCTTC. Using reference TRBV5-4 and TRBJ2-1 for the parts outside the CDR3, the full variable domain is ETGVTQSPTHLIKTRGQQVTLRCSSQSGHNTVSWYQQALGQGPQFIFQYYREEENGRGNFPPRFSGLQFPNYSSELNVNALELDDSALYLCASSGPTSGVYNEQFFGPGTRLTVL.

The chain carries TRBV6-5 and TRBJ1-5; TRBD1 is a possible D gene (5 bases). The germline V gene encodes CDR1 MNHEY and CDR2 SVGAGI. The length of the CDR3 is 15 residues. With 6 bases removed from V and 2 bases from J, the gap between germline ends came to 14 bases. The CDR3 protein is CASSPGGAGNQPQHF. In nucleotides, the CDR3 is TGTGCCAGCAGCCCGGGAGGGGCCGGCAATCAGCCCCAGCATTTT.

The genes are TRBV28 and TRBJ2-1; TRBD2 is a possible D gene (5 bases). This CDR3 has 14 amino acids. Trimming shortened V by 7 bases and J by 6 bases, and 16 bases separated the two germline ends. The germline gives CDR1 MDHEN, CDR2 SYDVKM. In nucleotides, the CDR3 is TGTGCCAGCAAGGCTAGCTTGGTTCCCAATGAGCAGTTCTTC. The encoded protein is CASKASLVPNEQFF.

This chain links TRBV21-1 with TRBJ1-1. TRBV21-1 is a listed pseudogene. The CDR3 runs to 17 residues. CDR3 sequence reads: CASSPLEGSGQNTEAFF. The CDR3 bases are TGTGCCAGCAGCCCCCTGGAGGGCTCCGGACAGAACACTGAAGCTTTCTTT.

V is TRBV12-5 and J is TRBJ1-2; 12 nucleotides align to TRBD1. Per germline, CDR1 LGHNT and CDR2 FRNRAP. This CDR3 contains 14 residues. With V trimmed by 7 bases and J by 4 bases, 4 bases remained unmatched. CDR3 protein: CASAGTGGLYGYTF. CDR3 sequence (DNA): TGTGCTAGTGCCGGGACAGGGGGCCTCTATGGCTACACCTTC.

DNA of the CDR3: TGTGCCAGCAGCTCCGAAGTAGGGAGCTATGGCTACACCTTC. It yields the protein CASSSEVGSYGYTF. V is TRBV7-9 and J is TRBJ1-2; no reliable D call. Germline assignment: CDR1 SEHNR and CDR2 FQNEAQ (reference sequence). CDR3 length equals 14 residues. Between the trimmed V and J ends, which lost 4 bases and 4 bases, there was a span of 13 bases.

This clone was recorded only once. This sequence joins TRBV7-9 and TRBJ2-1; TRBD2 is a possible D gene (6 bases). The germline V and J ends were trimmed by 5 bases and 9 bases, with 17 bases remaining between them. CDR1 SEHNR and CDR2 FQNEAQ come from the germline V gene (reference sequence). This CDR3 is built from 14 residues. Written as DNA, the CDR3 is TGTGCCAGCAGCCCCACGGGAGTAGTTGGTGAGCAGTTCTTC. This translates into CASSPTGVVGEQFF. Full variable domain (remainder filled in from reference TRBV7-9 and TRBJ2-1): DTGVSQNPRHKITKRGQNVTFRCDPISEHNRLYWYRQTLGQGPEFLTYFQNEAQLEKSRLLSDRFSAERPKGSFSTLEIQRTEQGDSAMYLCASSPTGVVGEQFFGPGTRLTVL.

The chain links TRBV2 to TRBJ2-5; the match to TRBD2 covers 7 bases. This CDR3 spans 14 amino acids. Losses at the gene ends were 6 bases for V and 4 bases for J; bases not matched to a gene: 8. The germline V gene encodes CDR1 SNHLY and CDR2 FYNNEI. The CDR3 loop reads CASSDRGRGETQYF. In DNA form, the CDR3 reads TGTGCCAGCAGCGACCGGGGGAGGGGAGAGACCCAGTACTTC.

The V gene is TRBV19, the J gene TRBJ1-1, with 12 positions matching TRBD1. V shed 4 bases and J 5 bases; nucleotides not matched to a gene: 8. Germline V lookup: CDR1 LNHDA, CDR2 SQIVND (reference sequence). The CDR3 sequence is 16 residues long. Here the CDR3 reads CASSTGTGGARTEAFF. CDR3 coding DNA: TGTGCCAGTAGTACCGGGACAGGGGGCGCGAGGACTGAAGCTTTCTTT.

The V and J genes are TRBV24-1 and TRBJ2-1; D call uncertain. This CDR3 is 15 amino acids long. The germline V and J ends were trimmed by 3 bases and 2 bases, with 10 bases remaining between them. The germline gives CDR1 KGHDR, CDR2 SFDVKD. CDR3: CATSDPLGPYNEQFF. CDR3 DNA: TGTGCCACCAGTGATCCCCTTGGGCCCTACAATGAGCAGTTCTTC.

This clone was recorded once. The V and J genes are TRBV30 and TRBJ1-2, with D possibly TRBD1 on 6 matching bases. Germline-derived CDR1 and CDR2 are GTSNPN and SVGIG (reference sequence). This CDR3 contains 16 residues. Trimming took off 2 bases at V and 8 bases at J, with 24 bases between the two ends. CDR3 region: CAWSKVGDNLREGYTF. As DNA, the CDR3 is TGTGCCTGGAGTAAAGTGGGGGACAACCTTAGGGAGGGCTACACCTTC.

The gene calls are TRBV10-2 and TRBJ2-1; D unclear. This CDR3 has 14 residues. Germline loops: CDR1 WSHSY, CDR2 SAAADI. With 0 bases removed from V and 6 bases from J, the gap between germline ends came to 9 bases. The CDR3 here is CASSESGRSNEQFF. CDR3 in DNA: TGCGCCAGCAGTGAGTCGGGTAGGAGCAATGAGCAGTTCTTC.

The table lists this clone with a count of one. J is TRBJ2-7 and V is TRBV7-8; a weak D match, TRBD1 (6 bases). The CDR3 is made up of 14 amino acids. CDR1 is SGHVS, CDR2 FQNEAQ, per germline. Trimming took 4 bases from V and 0 from J, leaving 10 bases between them. The CDR3 DNA reads TGTGCCAGCAGCTCCCAGGGGAACTCCTACGAGCAGTACTTC. Translated: CASSSQGNSYEQYF.

This clone occurred once. The chain links TRBV19 to TRBJ2-1; TRBD1 matches 8 bases. The CDR3 is 15 residues long. J lost 2 bases, V lost 5 bases, and 5 bases had no gene match. The germline V gene has CDR1 LNHDA and CDR2 SQIVND (reference sequence). The CDR3 loop is CASSPQDRAYNEQFF. The CDR3 coding sequence is TGTGCCAGTAGTCCGCAGGACAGGGCCTACAATGAGCAGTTCTTC.

The chain carries TRBV11-2 and TRBJ1-3, with D unresolved. The germline CDR1 and CDR2 sequences are SGHAT and FQNNGV. CDR3 length equals 15 residues. Deletions cut 3 bases from V and 8 bases from J, with 17 bases between. CDR3 nucleotides: TGTGCCAGCAGCTTCGGACTTTCCTGGGCGTACACCATATATTTT. It translates to CASSFGLSWAYTIYF.

The chain employs TRBV30 and TRBJ1-2; 7 bases are a match to TRBD1. The V and J ends lost 3 bases and 0 bases, in that order; junction bases with no gene match: 7. The CDR3 is made up of 15 amino acids. Germline V gene lookup returns CDR1 GTSNPN and CDR2 SVGIG (reference sequence). CDR3 region: CAWRTQGGANYGYTF. The CDR3 region has the DNA TGTGCCTGGAGGACCCAGGGGGGAGCTAACTATGGCTACACCTTC.

The chain links TRBV30 to TRBJ1-2; maybe TRBD1 (5 bases). V lost 3 bases and J lost 8, with 13 bases in between. The CDR3 loop spans 12 amino acids. Germline CDR1 reads GTSNPN; CDR2 reads SVGIG (reference sequence). CDR3 amino acids: CAWSDTPGGYTF. DNA of the CDR3: TGTGCCTGGAGCGACACCCCAGGGGGCTACACCTTC.

The CDR3 DNA is TGTGCCAGCAGCCAGGGGGGATTCACTGAAGCTTTCTTT. Translating it yields CASSQGGFTEAFF. The chain joins TRBV3-1 (or the pseudogene TRBV3-2) to TRBJ1-1; D possibly corresponds to TRBD1 (5 bases). Trimming left V 3 bases short and J 4 bases short, with 9 bases between. The CDR3 totals 13 residues. Germline CDR1 and CDR2: LGHDT and YNNKEL (reference sequence).

The rearrangement joins TRBV7-9 to TRBJ2-1; TRBD2 agrees at 8 bases. The CDR3 contains 14 residues. Germline V CDR1 and CDR2: SEHNR, FQNEAQ (reference sequence). V gave up 5 bases and J gave up 8 bases; unmatched junction bases: 8. CDR3 amino acids: CASSPTRGADEQFF. CDR3 DNA sequence: TGTGCCAGCAGCCCGACGCGGGGGGCCGATGAGCAGTTCTTC.

The chain combines TRBV6-5 with TRBJ2-5; the D gene is possibly TRBD1 (5 bases). Germline values: CDR1 MNHEY, CDR2 SVGAGI. This CDR3 has 16 residues. Trimming removed 2 bases at V and 2 bases at J, with 15 bases between. CDR3 amino acids: CASSYLGVGSQETQYF. The CDR3 nucleotides are TGTGCCAGCAGTTACCTAGGGGTGGGGTCGCAAGAGACCCAGTACTTC.

The chain has TRBV30 and TRBJ2-7; 8 nucleotides align to TRBD2. The CDR3 is 14 amino acids. Germline loops: CDR1 GTSNPN, CDR2 SVGIG (reference sequence). J gave up 12 bases and V 0 bases, and 13 bases lay outside the gene matches. The CDR3 protein is CAWSVALAGGMGYF. CDR3 in DNA: TGTGCCTGGAGTGTTGCGCTAGCGGGTGGCATGGGGTACTTC. The complete variable domain, with remaining parts taken from reference TRBV30 and TRBJ2-7, reads SQTIHQWPATLVQPVGSPLSLECTVEGTSNPNLYWYRQAAGRGLQLLFYSVGIGQISSEVPQNLSASRPQDRQFILSSKKLLLSDSGFYLCAWSVALAGGMGYFGPGTRLTVT.

This chain connects TRBV5-1 to TRBJ1-6; TRBD1 is a possible D gene (5 bases). The germline V gene encodes CDR1 SGHRS and CDR2 YFSETQ. Trimming shortened V by 0 bases and J by 7 bases, and 11 bases separated the two germline ends. The CDR3 totals 15 residues. CDR3: CASSLGGGGNSPLHF. The DNA for the CDR3 is TGCGCCAGCAGCTTGGGTGGGGGAGGGAATTCACCCCTCCACTTT.

This chain uses TRBV6-5 with TRBJ2-2; 12 positions agree with TRBD2. The CDR3 spans 15 residues. CDR1 MNHEY and CDR2 SVGAGI come from the germline V gene. The V segment lost 5 bases and the J segment 3 bases; nucleotides outside the gene matches: 1. CDR3 bases: TGTGCCAGCAGTCCTAGCGGGAGGGACACCGGGGAGCTGTTTTTT. Amino acid sequence: CASSPSGRDTGELFF.

V and J are TRBV19 and TRBJ2-7; the D gene is possibly TRBD2 (6 bases). The germline CDR1 and CDR2 sequences are LNHDA and SQIVND (reference sequence). CDR3 length: 13 amino acids. The V gene lost 2 bases and the J gene lost 6 bases, with 11 bases spanning the gap. In nucleotides, the CDR3 is TGTGCCAGTAGTATATCAGGGACTGGCGAGCAGTACTTC. It codes for CASSISGTGEQYF.